This T cell receptor (beta chain) came from a study of T-cell reconstitution after alpha-beta-depleted transplantation in children. This clonotype was seen many times. The authors prepared the TCRbeta library with unique molecular identifiers. MiXCR, applied by TCRdb to the PCR reads, yields one record per CDR3 protein. The repertoire includes 200,000 to 250,000 distinct CDR3 sequences, roughly a tenth of them detected once, and 28% sits in the top ten. Germline V gene sequence: CDR1 MDHEN, CDR2 SYDVKM. This CDR3 contains 15 residues. J gave up 3 bases and V 5 bases, and 9 bases lay outside the gene matches.

The chain carries TRBV28 and TRBJ2-7, with TRBD2 matching 8 bases. The TCR sequence derives from a child under three years old with acute myeloid leukemia, due to receive a stem cell transplant. The sequences come from PBMCs, collected before TCRalphabeta/CD19-depleted stem cell transplant. The CDR3, as DNA: TGTGCCAGCAGTAATACCGGGACTAGTATCTACGAGCAGTACTTC. Amino acids: CASSNTGTSIYEQYF.